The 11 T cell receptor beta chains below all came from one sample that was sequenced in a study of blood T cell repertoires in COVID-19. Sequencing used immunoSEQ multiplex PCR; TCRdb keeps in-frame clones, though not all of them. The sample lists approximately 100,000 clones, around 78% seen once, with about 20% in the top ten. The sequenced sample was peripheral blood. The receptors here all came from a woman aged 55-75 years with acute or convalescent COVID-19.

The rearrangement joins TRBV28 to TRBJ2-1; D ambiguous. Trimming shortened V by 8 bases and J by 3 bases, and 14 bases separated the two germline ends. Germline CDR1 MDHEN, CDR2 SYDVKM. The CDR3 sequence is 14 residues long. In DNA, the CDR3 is TGTGCCAGCCTCCGGAGCTTCGACTACAATGAGCAGTTCTTC. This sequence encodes CASLRSFDYNEQFF. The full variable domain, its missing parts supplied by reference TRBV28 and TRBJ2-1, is DVKVTQSSRYLVKRTGEKVFLECVQDMDHENMFWYRQDPGLGLRLIYFSYDVKMKEKGDIPEGYSVSREKKERFSLILESASTNQTSMYLCASLRSFDYNEQFFGPGTRLTVL.

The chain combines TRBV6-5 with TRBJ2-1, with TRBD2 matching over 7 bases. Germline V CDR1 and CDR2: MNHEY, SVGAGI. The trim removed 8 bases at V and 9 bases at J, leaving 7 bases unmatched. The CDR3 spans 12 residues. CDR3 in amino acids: CASSRGEGEQFF. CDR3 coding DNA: TGTGCCAGCTCCCGGGGGGAGGGTGAGCAGTTCTTC.

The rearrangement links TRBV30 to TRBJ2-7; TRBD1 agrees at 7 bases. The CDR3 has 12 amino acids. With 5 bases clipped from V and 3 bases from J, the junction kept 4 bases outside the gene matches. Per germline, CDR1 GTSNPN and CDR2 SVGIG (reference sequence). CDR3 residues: CAWDRDSYEQYF. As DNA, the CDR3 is TGTGCCTGGGACCGGGACAGCTACGAGCAGTACTTC.

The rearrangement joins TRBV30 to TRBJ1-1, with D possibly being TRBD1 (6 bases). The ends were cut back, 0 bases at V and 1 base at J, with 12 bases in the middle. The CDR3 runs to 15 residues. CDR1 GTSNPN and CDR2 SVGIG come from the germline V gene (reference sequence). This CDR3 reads CAWSVPGQGNTEAFF. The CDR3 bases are TGTGCCTGGAGTGTCCCGGGACAAGGGAACACTGAAGCTTTCTTT. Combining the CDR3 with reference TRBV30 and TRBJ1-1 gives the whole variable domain SQTIHQWPATLVQPVGSPLSLECTVEGTSNPNLYWYRQAAGRGLQLLFYSVGIGQISSEVPQNLSASRPQDRQFILSSKKLLLSDSGFYLCAWSVPGQGNTEAFFGQGTRLTVV.

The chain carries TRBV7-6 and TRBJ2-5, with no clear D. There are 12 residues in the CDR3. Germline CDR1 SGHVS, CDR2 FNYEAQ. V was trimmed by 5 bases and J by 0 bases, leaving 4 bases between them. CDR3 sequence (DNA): TGTGCCAGCAGCCTGTACCAAGAGACCCAGTACTTC. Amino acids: CASSLYQETQYF.

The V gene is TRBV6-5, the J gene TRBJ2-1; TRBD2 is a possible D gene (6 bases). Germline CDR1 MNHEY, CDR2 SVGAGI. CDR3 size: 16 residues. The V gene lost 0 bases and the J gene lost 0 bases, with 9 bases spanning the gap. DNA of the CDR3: TGTGCCAGCAGTTACTCGCTCGGGAGCTCCTACAATGAGCAGTTCTTC. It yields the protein CASSYSLGSSYNEQFF.

Written as DNA, the CDR3 is TGTGCCAGCAGTTTGACAGGGGGCGTCGGCTACACCTTC. Translation gives CASSLTGGVGYTF. The chain is built from TRBV28 and TRBJ1-2, with 10 bases aligning to TRBD1. The CDR3 loop spans 13 amino acids. J was trimmed by 8 bases and V by 3 bases; bases with no gene match: 3. The germline gives CDR1 MDHEN, CDR2 SYDVKM.

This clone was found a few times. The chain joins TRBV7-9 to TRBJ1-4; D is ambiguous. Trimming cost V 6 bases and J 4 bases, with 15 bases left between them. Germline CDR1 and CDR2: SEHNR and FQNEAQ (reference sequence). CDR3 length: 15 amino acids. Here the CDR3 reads CASSLGDGGNEKLFF. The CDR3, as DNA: TGTGCCAGCAGTCTAGGCGACGGCGGTAATGAAAAACTGTTTTTT.

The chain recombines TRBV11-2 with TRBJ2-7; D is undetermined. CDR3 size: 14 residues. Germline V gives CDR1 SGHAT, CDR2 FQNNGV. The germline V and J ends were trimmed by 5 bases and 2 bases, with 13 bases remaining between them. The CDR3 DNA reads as TGTGCCAGCAGCCCGCTAACTGCCACCTACGAGCAGTACTTC. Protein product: CASSPLTATYEQYF.

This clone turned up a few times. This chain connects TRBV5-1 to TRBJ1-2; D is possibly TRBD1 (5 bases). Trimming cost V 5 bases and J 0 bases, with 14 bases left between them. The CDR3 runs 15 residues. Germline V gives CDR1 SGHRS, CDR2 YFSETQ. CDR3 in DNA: TGCGCCAGCAGTGCGGCGGGGGATACTAACTATGGCTACACCTTC. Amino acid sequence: CASSAAGDTNYGYTF.

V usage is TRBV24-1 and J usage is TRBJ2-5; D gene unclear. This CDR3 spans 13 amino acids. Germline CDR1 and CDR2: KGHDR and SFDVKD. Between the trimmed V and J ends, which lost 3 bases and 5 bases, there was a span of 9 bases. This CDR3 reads CATSDLGTETQYF. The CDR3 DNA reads TGTGCCACCAGTGATCTTGGCACCGAGACCCAGTACTTC.